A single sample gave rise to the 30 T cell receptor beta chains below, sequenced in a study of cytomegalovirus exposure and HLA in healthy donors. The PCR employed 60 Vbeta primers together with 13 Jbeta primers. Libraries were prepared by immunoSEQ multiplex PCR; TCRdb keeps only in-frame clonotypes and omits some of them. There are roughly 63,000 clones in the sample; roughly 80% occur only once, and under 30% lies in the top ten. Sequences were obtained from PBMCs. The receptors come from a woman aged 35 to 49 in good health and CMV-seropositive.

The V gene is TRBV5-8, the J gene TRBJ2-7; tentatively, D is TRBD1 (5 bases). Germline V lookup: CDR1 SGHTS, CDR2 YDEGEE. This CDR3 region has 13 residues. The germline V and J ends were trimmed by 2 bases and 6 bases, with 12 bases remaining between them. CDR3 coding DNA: TGTGCCAGCAGCTTTGGGGCATCACTCGAGCAGTACTTC. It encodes CASSFGASLEQYF.

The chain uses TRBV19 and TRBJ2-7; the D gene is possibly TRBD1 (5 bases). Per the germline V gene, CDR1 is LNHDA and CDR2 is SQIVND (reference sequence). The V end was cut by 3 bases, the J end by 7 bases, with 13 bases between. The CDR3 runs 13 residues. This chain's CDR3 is CASSITAGLEQYF. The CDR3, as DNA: TGTGCCAGTAGTATCACGGCAGGGCTTGAGCAGTACTTC.

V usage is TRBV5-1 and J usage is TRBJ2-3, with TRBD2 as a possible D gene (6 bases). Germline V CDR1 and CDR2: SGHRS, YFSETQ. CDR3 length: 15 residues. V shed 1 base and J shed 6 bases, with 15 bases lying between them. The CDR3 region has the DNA TGCGCCAGCAGCTTGAGAGGGACGGGGGTCGATACGCAGTATTTT. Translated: CASSLRGTGVDTQYF. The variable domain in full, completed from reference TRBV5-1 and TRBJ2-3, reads KAGVTQTPRYLIKTRGQQVTLSCSPISGHRSVSWYQQTPGQGLQFLFEYFSETQRNKGNFPGRFSGRQFSNSRSEMNVSTLELGDSALYLCASSLRGTGVDTQYFGPGTRLTVL.

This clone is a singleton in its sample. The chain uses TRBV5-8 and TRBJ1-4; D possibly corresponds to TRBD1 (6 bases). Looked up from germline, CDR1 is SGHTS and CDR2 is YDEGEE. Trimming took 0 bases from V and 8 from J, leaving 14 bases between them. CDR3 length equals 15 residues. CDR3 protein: CASSLAGGSEEKLFF. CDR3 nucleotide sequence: TGTGCCAGCAGCTTGGCGGGGGGCTCGGAAGAAAAACTGTTTTTT.

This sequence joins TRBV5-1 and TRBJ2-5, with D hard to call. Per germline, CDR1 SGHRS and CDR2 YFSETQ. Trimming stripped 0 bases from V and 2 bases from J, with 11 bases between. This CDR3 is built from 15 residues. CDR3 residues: CASSLDGTAQETQYF. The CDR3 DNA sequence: TGCGCCAGCAGCTTGGATGGTACAGCACAAGAGACCCAGTACTTC.

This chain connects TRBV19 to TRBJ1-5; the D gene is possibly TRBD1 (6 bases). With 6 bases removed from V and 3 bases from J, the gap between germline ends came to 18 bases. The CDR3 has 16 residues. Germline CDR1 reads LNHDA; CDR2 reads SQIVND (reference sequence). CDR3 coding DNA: TGTGCCAGTAGCTTACTCCGGGACACACTCAATCAGCCCCAGCATTTT. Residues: CASSLLRDTLNQPQHF.

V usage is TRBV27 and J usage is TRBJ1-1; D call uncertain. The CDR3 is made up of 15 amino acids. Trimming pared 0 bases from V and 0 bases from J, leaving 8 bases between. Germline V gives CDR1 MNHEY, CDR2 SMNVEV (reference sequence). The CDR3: CASSLSSLMNTEAFF. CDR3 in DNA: TGTGCCAGCAGTTTATCTAGTTTAATGAACACTGAAGCTTTCTTT.

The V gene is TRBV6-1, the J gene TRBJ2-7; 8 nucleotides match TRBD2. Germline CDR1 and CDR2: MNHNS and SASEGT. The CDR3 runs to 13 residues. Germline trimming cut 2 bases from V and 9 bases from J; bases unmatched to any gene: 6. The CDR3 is CASSESGGARQYF. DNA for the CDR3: TGTGCCAGCAGTGAAAGCGGGGGTGCCCGGCAGTACTTC.

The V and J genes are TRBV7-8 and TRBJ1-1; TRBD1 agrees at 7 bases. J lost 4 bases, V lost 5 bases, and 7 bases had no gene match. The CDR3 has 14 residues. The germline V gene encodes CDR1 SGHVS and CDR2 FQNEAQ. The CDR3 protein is CASSARQGRTEAFF. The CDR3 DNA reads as TGTGCCAGCAGCGCGAGACAGGGACGCACTGAAGCTTTCTTT.

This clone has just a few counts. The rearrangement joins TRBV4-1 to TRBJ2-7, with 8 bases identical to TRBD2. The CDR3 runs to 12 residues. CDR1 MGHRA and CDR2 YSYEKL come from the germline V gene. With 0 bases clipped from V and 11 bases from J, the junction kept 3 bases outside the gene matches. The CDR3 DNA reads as TGCGCCAGCAGCCAAGAAACGGGAGGGGAGTACTTC. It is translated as CASSQETGGEYF.

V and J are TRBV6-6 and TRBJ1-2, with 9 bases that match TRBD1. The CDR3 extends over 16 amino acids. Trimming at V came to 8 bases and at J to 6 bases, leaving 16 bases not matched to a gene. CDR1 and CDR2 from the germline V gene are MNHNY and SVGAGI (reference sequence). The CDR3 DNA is TGTGCCAGCGGATTCCTCCCTTCCGACAGGGGGGATGGCTACACCTTC. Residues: CASGFLPSDRGDGYTF.

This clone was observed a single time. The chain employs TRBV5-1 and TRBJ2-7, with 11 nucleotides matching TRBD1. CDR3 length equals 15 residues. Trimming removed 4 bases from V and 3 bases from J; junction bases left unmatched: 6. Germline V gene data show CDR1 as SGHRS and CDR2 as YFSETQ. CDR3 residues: CASSAGTGGSYEQYF. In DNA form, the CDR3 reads TGCGCCAGCAGCGCAGGGACAGGGGGTAGCTACGAGCAGTACTTC.

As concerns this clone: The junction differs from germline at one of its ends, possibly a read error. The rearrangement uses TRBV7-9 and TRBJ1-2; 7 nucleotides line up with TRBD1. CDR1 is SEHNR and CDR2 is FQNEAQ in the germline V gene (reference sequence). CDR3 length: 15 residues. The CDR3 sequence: CSSSLRDRINYGYTF. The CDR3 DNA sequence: TGTTCCAGCAGCTTACGGGACAGAATAAACTATGGCTACACCTTC.

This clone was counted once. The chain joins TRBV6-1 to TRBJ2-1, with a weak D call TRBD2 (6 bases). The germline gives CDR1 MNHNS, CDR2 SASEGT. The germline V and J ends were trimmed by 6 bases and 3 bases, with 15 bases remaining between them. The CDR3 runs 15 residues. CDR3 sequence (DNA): TGTGCCAGCAGGATTCGCGGGACTCTCTACAATGAGCAGTTCTTC. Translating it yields CASRIRGTLYNEQFF.

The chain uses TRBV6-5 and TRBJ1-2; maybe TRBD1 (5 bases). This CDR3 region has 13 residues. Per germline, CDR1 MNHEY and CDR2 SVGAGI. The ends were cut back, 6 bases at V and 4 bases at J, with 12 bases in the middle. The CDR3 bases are TGTGCCAGCAGACCCAGGGCTAGCTATGGCTACACCTTC. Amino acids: CASRPRASYGYTF.

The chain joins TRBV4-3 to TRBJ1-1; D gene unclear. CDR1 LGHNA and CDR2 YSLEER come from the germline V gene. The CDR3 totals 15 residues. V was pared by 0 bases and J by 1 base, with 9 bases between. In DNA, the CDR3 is TGCGCCAGCAGCCAAGAGGGCGCATGGAACACTGAAGCTTTCTTT. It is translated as CASSQEGAWNTEAFF.

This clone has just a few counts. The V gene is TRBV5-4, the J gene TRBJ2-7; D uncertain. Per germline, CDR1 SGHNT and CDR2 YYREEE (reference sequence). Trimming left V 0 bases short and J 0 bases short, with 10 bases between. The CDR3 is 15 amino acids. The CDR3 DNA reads TGTGCCAGCAGCTTGGGGTTTAGAAGCTCCTACGAGCAGTACTTC. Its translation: CASSLGFRSSYEQYF.

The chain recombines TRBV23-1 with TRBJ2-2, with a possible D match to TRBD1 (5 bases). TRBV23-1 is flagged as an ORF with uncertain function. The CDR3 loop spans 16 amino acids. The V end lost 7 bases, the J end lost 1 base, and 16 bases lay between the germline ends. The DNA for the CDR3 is TGCGCCAGCAATTTGTCAGGACAAATGAACACCGGGGAGCTGTTTTTT. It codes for CASNLSGQMNTGELFF.

CDR3 sequence reads: CASMVSGNTEAFF. In nucleotides, the CDR3 is TGTGCCAGTATGGTATCGGGGAACACTGAAGCTTTCTTT. The chain recombines TRBV19 with TRBJ1-1; D is uncertain. This CDR3 is 13 amino acids long. The V gene lost 7 bases and the J gene lost 1 base, with 10 bases spanning the gap. Germline V gene data show CDR1 as LNHDA and CDR2 as SQIVND (reference sequence).

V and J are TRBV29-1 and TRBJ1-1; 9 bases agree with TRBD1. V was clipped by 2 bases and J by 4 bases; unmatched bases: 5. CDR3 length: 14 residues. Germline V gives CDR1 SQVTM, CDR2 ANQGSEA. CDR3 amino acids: CSVETGTGLTEAFF. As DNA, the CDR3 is TGCAGCGTTGAAACCGGGACAGGGCTCACTGAAGCTTTCTTT.

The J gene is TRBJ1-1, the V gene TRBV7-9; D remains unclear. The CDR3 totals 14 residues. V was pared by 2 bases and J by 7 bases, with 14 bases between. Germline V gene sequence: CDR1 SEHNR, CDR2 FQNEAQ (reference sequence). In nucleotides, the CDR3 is TGTGCCAGCAGCTTAAACTCAGGAGGCGGTGAAGCTTTCTTT. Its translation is CASSLNSGGGEAFF.

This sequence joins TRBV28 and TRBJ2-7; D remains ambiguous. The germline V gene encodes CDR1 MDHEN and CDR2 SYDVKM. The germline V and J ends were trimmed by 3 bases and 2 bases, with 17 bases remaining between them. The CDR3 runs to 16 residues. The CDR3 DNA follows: TGTGCCAGCAGTTTGCTGCAGAGCCTGGGCACCTACGAGCAGTACTTC. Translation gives CASSLLQSLGTYEQYF.

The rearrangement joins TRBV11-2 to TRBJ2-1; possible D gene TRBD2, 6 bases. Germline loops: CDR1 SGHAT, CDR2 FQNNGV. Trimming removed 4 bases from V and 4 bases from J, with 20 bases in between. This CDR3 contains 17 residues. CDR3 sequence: CASSWRAGQAQYNEQFF. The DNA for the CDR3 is TGTGCCAGCAGCTGGAGGGCGGGGCAGGCCCAGTACAATGAGCAGTTCTTC. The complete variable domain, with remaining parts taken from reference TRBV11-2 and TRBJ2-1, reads EAGVAQSPRYKIIEKRQSVAFWCNPISGHATLYWYQQILGQGPKLLIQFQNNGVVDDSQLPKDRFSAERLKGVDSTLKIQPAKLEDSAVYLCASSWRAGQAQYNEQFFGPGTRLTVL.

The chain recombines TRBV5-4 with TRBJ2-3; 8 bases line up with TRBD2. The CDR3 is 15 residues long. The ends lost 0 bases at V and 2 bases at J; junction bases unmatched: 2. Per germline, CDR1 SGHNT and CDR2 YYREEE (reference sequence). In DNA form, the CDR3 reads TGTGCCAGCAGCTTGGGACTAGCGACCACAGATACGCAGTATTTT. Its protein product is CASSLGLATTDTQYF.

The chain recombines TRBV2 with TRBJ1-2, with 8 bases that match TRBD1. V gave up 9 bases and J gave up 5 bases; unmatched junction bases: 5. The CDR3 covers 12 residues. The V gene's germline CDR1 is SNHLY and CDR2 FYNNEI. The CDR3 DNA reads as TGTGCCAGTACGGGACAGGTATATGGCTACACCTTC. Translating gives CASTGQVYGYTF.

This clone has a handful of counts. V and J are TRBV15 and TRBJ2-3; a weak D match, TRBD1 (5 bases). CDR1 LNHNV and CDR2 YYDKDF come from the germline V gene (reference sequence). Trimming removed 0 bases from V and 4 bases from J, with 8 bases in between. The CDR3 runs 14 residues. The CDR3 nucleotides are TGTGCCACCAGCAGAGACAGGGCCTCAGATACGCAGTATTTT. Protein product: CATSRDRASDTQYF.

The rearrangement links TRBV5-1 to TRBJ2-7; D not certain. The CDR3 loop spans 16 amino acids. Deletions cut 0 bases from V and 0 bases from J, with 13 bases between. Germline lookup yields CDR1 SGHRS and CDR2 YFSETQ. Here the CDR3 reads CASSLESYEPSYEQYF. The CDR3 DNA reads TGCGCCAGCAGCTTGGAGTCATATGAGCCCTCCTACGAGCAGTACTTC.

CDR3 sequence reads: CASSLGGGRSEKLFF. Here the CDR3 DNA reads TGCGCCAGCAGCTTGGGCGGGGGGCGGAGTGAAAAACTGTTTTTT. The rearrangement joins TRBV5-1 to TRBJ1-4; possibly TRBD1 for D (6 bases). Trimming removed 0 bases from V and 7 bases from J, with 13 bases in between. The CDR3 length is 15 residues. Germline CDR1 reads SGHRS; CDR2 reads YFSETQ.

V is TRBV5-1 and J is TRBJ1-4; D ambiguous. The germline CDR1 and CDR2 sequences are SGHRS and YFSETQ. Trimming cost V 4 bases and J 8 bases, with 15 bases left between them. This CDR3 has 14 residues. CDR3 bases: TGCGCCAGCAGCACCGTCCCCCCTACGGAAAAACTGTTTTTT. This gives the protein CASSTVPPTEKLFF.

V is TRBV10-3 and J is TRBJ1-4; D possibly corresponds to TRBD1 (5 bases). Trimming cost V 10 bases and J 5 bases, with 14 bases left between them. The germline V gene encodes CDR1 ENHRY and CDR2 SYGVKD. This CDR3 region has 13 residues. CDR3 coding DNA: TGTGCCACCTCGTGGGGCAAAAATGAAAAACTGTTTTTT. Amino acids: CATSWGKNEKLFF.